This T cell receptor (beta chain) is drawn from a study of CD8+CD57+ T cells in acquired aplastic anemia. On the study more broadly: The DNA of sorted CD4+ and CD8+ cells averaged roughly 3 ug.

The template used for profiling TCR beta VDJ and CDR3 was genomic DNA. From the reads, TCRdb called clonotypes with MiXCR, one entry per CDR3 protein. The table has just over 400,000 distinct CDR3 sequences, about two thirds seen once; the top ten hold around 4%. For this clonotype: At one end, the junction sequence differs from germline, possibly due to a read error.

From germline, CDR1 is SGHDN and CDR2 FVKESK. CDR3 length: 14 amino acids. Sample: sorted CD4+, CD8+, or CD8+CD57+ T cells (not recorded which) from PBMCs. The chain uses TRBV14 and TRBJ2-7; the match to TRBD1 covers 10 bases. The TCR originated in a human donor in good health, serving as a control. CDR3 in DNA: TGTGCCAGCAGCTTAGACGACAGGGGGCATCAATCAGACTTC. Its translation is CASSLDDRGHQSDF.